The 14 T cell receptor beta chains reported below all come from one sample, sequenced in a study of cytomegalovirus exposure and HLA in healthy donors. TCRdb's table, derived via immunoSEQ multiplex PCR, lists solely in-frame clones and lacks some. The table lists around 150,000 clones, 91% of them singletons, with around 2.7% in the top ten. The sequencing input was PBMCs. The receptors were sampled from a young woman in good health and CMV-seropositive.

The chain has TRBV29-1 and TRBJ1-2; TRBD1 matches 7 bases. Germline-derived CDR1 and CDR2 are SQVTM and ANQGSEA. The CDR3 extends over 16 amino acids. The J segment lost 4 bases and the V segment lost 5 bases, leaving 16 bases of the junction unmatched. CDR3 protein: CSVPGGKNYKSYGYTF. CDR3 nucleotide sequence: TGCAGCGTTCCAGGGGGAAAGAACTACAAGAGCTATGGCTACACCTTC.

V usage is TRBV5-1 and J usage is TRBJ2-7; D call uncertain. Germline V CDR1 and CDR2: SGHRS, YFSETQ. Trimming stripped 0 bases from V and 2 bases from J, with 12 bases between. There are 15 residues in the CDR3. CDR3 region: CASSLVTGVPYEQYF. CDR3 DNA: TGCGCCAGCAGCTTGGTTACGGGTGTTCCCTACGAGCAGTACTTC.

V is TRBV15 and J is TRBJ1-6; tentative D call: TRBD1 (6 bases). The CDR3 extends over 15 amino acids. Trimming left V 3 bases short and J 10 bases short, with 16 bases between. Germline CDR1 reads LNHNV; CDR2 reads YYDKDF (reference sequence). CDR3 amino acids: CATSRDRLIGSPLHF. The CDR3, as DNA: TGTGCCACCAGCAGGGACAGATTAATTGGGTCACCCCTCCACTTT.

A single count supports this clone. The rearrangement joins TRBV5-1 to TRBJ2-7; no firm D call. The length of the CDR3 is 14 residues. Germline lookup yields CDR1 SGHRS and CDR2 YFSETQ. Trimming cost V 0 bases and J 6 bases, with 13 bases left between them. CDR3 sequence (DNA): TGCGCCAGCAGCTTGGATCCAACCCCAGTCGAGCAGTACTTC. It encodes CASSLDPTPVEQYF. Full variable domain (missing parts from reference TRBV5-1 and TRBJ2-7): KAGVTQTPRYLIKTRGQQVTLSCSPISGHRSVSWYQQTPGQGLQFLFEYFSETQRNKGNFPGRFSGRQFSNSRSEMNVSTLELGDSALYLCASSLDPTPVEQYFGPGTRLTVT.

The chain recombines TRBV6-5 with TRBJ2-7; TRBD1 agrees at 7 bases. Per germline, CDR1 MNHEY and CDR2 SVGAGI. V was clipped by 0 bases and J by 2 bases; unmatched bases: 4. CDR3 length equals 15 residues. CDR3 sequence reads: CASSYSPGTAYEQYF. The CDR3 nucleotides read TGTGCCAGCAGTTACTCCCCAGGGACAGCCTACGAGCAGTACTTC.

In its sample, this clone was seen once. The chain uses TRBV7-9 and TRBJ2-7; perhaps TRBD1 as D (6 bases). CDR3 length: 13 residues. Germline CDR1 SEHNR, CDR2 FQNEAQ (reference sequence). Deletions cut 1 base from V and 7 bases from J, with 11 bases between. The CDR3 nucleotides are TGTGCCAGCAGCTTAGAACAGGGTGGGGAGCAGTACTTC. Its protein is CASSLEQGGEQYF.

CDR3 bases: TGTGCCAGCAGCTTAGAGCGGCTTCGACGGTACGAGCAGTACTTC. Protein: CASSLERLRRYEQYF. This chain joins TRBV11-3 and TRBJ2-7, with D unclear. Germline V gene data show CDR1 as SGHNT and CDR2 as YENEEA. V was clipped by 0 bases and J by 4 bases, with 13 bases between them. This CDR3 has 15 residues.

The V and J genes are TRBV6-5 and TRBJ1-5; TRBD1 matches 10 bases. Germline V lookup: CDR1 MNHEY, CDR2 SVGAGI. The CDR3 is made up of 15 amino acids. The trim removed 6 bases at V and 2 bases at J, leaving 4 bases unmatched. The chain's CDR3 is CASRSGTGGNQPQHF. CDR3 nucleotides: TGTGCCAGCAGATCCGGGACAGGGGGCAATCAGCCCCAGCATTTT.

The rearrangement joins TRBV6-1 to TRBJ1-5; 7 bases are shared with TRBD1. Germline V lookup: CDR1 MNHNS, CDR2 SASEGT. Trimming cost V 3 bases and J 4 bases; bases outside gene matches: 9. The CDR3 runs to 16 residues. CDR3 coding DNA: TGTGCCAGCAGTGACACTTGGACAGGTAGAAATCAGCCCCAGCATTTT. Its translation is CASSDTWTGRNQPQHF.

The chain employs TRBV9 and TRBJ2-7; 8 bases match TRBD1. The ends lost 4 bases at V and 5 bases at J; junction bases unmatched: 8. Looked up from germline, CDR1 is SGDLS and CDR2 is YYNGEE. The CDR3 sequence is 14 residues long. The CDR3 region is CASSHHKTGDEQYF. The CDR3 region has the DNA TGTGCCAGCAGCCACCATAAGACAGGGGACGAGCAGTACTTC.

This chain joins TRBV14 and TRBJ2-1; D is perhaps TRBD2 (6 bases). CDR1 and CDR2 from the germline V gene are SGHDN and FVKESK. The CDR3 has 13 residues. V lost 0 bases and J lost 12, with 12 bases in between. CDR3 sequence: CASSQEQLARQFF. CDR3 bases: TGTGCCAGCAGCCAAGAACAACTAGCCAGGCAGTTCTTC. The variable domain in full, with the rest retrieved from reference TRBV14 and TRBJ2-1, is EAGVTQFPSHSVIEKGQTVTLRCDPISGHDNLYWYRRVMGKEIKFLLHFVKESKQDESGMPNNRFLAERTGGTYSTLKVQPAELEDSGVYFCASSQEQLARQFFGPGTRLTVL.

This rearrangement joins TRBV18 to TRBJ2-3; 10 bases align to TRBD2. Trimming removed 1 base from V and 3 bases from J; junction bases left unmatched: 7. From germline, CDR1 is KGHSH and CDR2 LQKENI. CDR3 length: 17 residues. The CDR3 is CASSPLPSGSGTDTQYF. CDR3 nucleotide sequence: TGTGCCAGCTCACCACTACCTAGCGGGAGTGGTACAGATACGCAGTATTTT.

The chain couples TRBV15 to TRBJ2-7, with unresolved D. V was clipped by 5 bases and J by 6 bases, with 11 bases between them. The CDR3 has 12 amino acids. Germline values: CDR1 LNHNV, CDR2 YYDKDF (reference sequence). CDR3 in DNA: TGTGCCACCAGCGACTCTGGATCCGAGCAGTACTTC. Translation: CATSDSGSEQYF. The full variable domain, with the rest looked up from reference TRBV15 and TRBJ2-7, is DAMVIQNPRYQVTQFGKPVTLSCSQTLNHNVMYWYQQKSSQAPKLLFHYYDKDFNNEADTPDNFQSRRPNTSFCFLDIRSPGLGDTAMYLCATSDSGSEQYFGPGTRLTVT.

This rearrangement joins TRBV11-2 to TRBJ2-5; 9 positions match TRBD2. Germline loops: CDR1 SGHAT, CDR2 FQNNGV. The CDR3 is made up of 16 amino acids. The trim removed 3 bases at V and 3 bases at J, leaving 8 bases unmatched. CDR3: CASSLFGRGGEETQYF. The CDR3 DNA sequence: TGTGCCAGCAGCTTGTTCGGGCGGGGGGGCGAAGAGACCCAGTACTTC.